The 20 T cell receptor beta chains in this list originate from one sample, sequenced in a study of neurological immune-mediated disorders. TCRdb reanalysed the 5' RACE reads using MiXCR and keeps one entry per CDR3 protein. The data hold tens of thousands of distinct CDR3 sequences, with about 9.3% observed a single time. The sample comprised PBMCs. These receptor sequences come from a woman in her twenties or thirties with HTLV-1-associated myelopathy (HAM/TSP).

This clonotype is termed medium-sized. V usage is TRBV5-1 and J usage is TRBJ2-3, with 7 bases identical to TRBD2. J lost 0 bases, V lost 4 bases, and 5 bases had no gene match. The CDR3 sequence is 15 residues long. Germline V lookup: CDR1 SGHRS, CDR2 YFSETQ. CDR3: CASSLSGASTDTQYF. The CDR3 DNA follows: TGCGCCAGCAGCCTGAGCGGGGCTAGCACAGATACGCAGTATTTT.

This clonotype was detected ten times or more. This chain connects TRBV20-1 to TRBJ1-6, with D perhaps TRBD1 (5 bases). The CDR3 is 16 amino acids. Looked up from germline, CDR1 is DFQATT and CDR2 is SNEGSKA (reference sequence). Trimming took off 3 bases at V and 0 bases at J, with 12 bases between the two ends. The chain's CDR3 is CSASLQASSYNSPLHF. CDR3 sequence (DNA): TGCAGTGCTAGCTTACAGGCGAGCTCCTATAATTCACCCCTCCACTTT.

This clonotype was seen at least ten times. The genes are TRBV7-3 and TRBJ2-3, with TRBD2 matching 15 bases. V dropped 4 bases and J dropped 8; count of bases not matched to a gene: 7. There are 16 residues in the CDR3. Germline CDR1 and CDR2: SGHTA and FQGTGA. The CDR3 DNA reads TGTGCCAGCAGCTCCCGGACTAGCGGGGGGGAAGTTACGCAGTATTTT. Translated, it gives CASSSRTSGGEVTQYF.

This CDR3 reads CSARPRENTEAFF. DNA for the CDR3: TGCAGTGCTAGACCGCGGGAAAACACTGAAGCTTTCTTT. V is TRBV20-1 and J is TRBJ1-1; D is undetermined. This CDR3 spans 13 amino acids. V shed 2 bases and J shed 2 bases, with 9 bases lying between them. Germline assignment: CDR1 DFQATT and CDR2 SNEGSKA (reference sequence).

This clonotype was picked up many times. The rearrangement uses TRBV10-1 and TRBJ2-7; TRBD1 aligns across 9 bases. Germline-derived CDR1 and CDR2 are WNHNN and SYGVQD (reference sequence). J gave up 4 bases and V 4 bases, and 5 bases lay outside the gene matches. The CDR3 totals 14 residues. The chain's CDR3 is CASSGRDRAYEQYF. The CDR3, as DNA: TGCGCCAGCAGTGGCCGGGACAGGGCATACGAGCAGTACTTC.

This clonotype was picked up many times. The chain has TRBV6-5 and TRBJ1-2, with D possibly matching TRBD1 (5 bases). Germline V gene data show CDR1 as MNHEY and CDR2 as SVGAGI. The CDR3 totals 13 residues. Trimming took off 6 bases at V and 3 bases at J, with 11 bases between the two ends. The CDR3 bases are TGTGCCAGCAGGCGAGGGGCGGACTATGGCTACACCTTC. Residues: CASRRGADYGYTF.

The chain uses TRBV7-9 and TRBJ2-1; D is perhaps TRBD1 (6 bases). Germline V gene lookup returns CDR1 SEHNR and CDR2 FQNEAQ (reference sequence). The CDR3 has 15 residues. V was pared by 5 bases and J by 3 bases, with 14 bases between. CDR3 sequence: CASSPVWGLYNEQFF. In nucleotides, the CDR3 is TGTGCCAGCAGCCCCGTATGGGGGCTCTACAATGAGCAGTTCTTC.

This clonotype was picked up a small number of times. This sequence joins TRBV18 and TRBJ2-7, with D possibly being TRBD1 (5 bases). The germline V and J ends were trimmed by 2 bases and 6 bases, with 8 bases remaining between them. The germline CDR1 and CDR2 sequences are KGHSH and LQKENI. The CDR3 runs 12 residues. The CDR3 region is CASSPDSREQYF. The CDR3 DNA reads TGTGCCAGCTCACCAGACAGCCGCGAGCAGTACTTC.

This clonotype was recorded at least ten times. The rearrangement uses TRBV20-1 and TRBJ2-3; 12 positions match TRBD2. The CDR3 has 18 amino acids. Germline CDR1 reads DFQATT; CDR2 reads SNEGSKA (reference sequence). Trimming removed 6 bases from V and 1 base from J; junction bases left unmatched: 14. Written as DNA, the CDR3 is TGCAGTGCAAAGACTAGCGGGGGACCCTACTTTGGCACAGATACGCAGTATTTT. This translates into CSAKTSGGPYFGTDTQYF.

This clonotype came up many times. The V gene is TRBV5-1, the J gene TRBJ2-1, with a tentative D call TRBD2 (5 bases). The CDR3 sequence is 18 residues long. The germline gives CDR1 SGHRS, CDR2 YFSETQ. V gave up 4 bases and J gave up 0 bases, with 20 bases separating them. The CDR3, as DNA: TGCGCCAGCAGCCCCGAGTTGAGAAGGGAGAGCTCCTACAATGAGCAGTTCTTC. Residues: CASSPELRRESSYNEQFF.

This clonotype was seen at least ten times. The V and J genes are TRBV19 and TRBJ2-1; D is ambiguous. The CDR3 totals 14 residues. V dropped 8 bases and J dropped 0 bases, with 11 bases sitting between them. Germline V gives CDR1 LNHDA, CDR2 SQIVND (reference sequence). CDR3 DNA: TGTGCCAGTTCACCGGATTTCTCCTACAATGAGCAGTTCTTC. Protein product: CASSPDFSYNEQFF.

In its sample, this clonotype was seen many times. The V and J genes are TRBV6-6 and TRBJ1-2, with D perhaps matching TRBD1 (6 bases). Trimming shortened V by 2 bases and J by 3 bases, and 13 bases separated the two germline ends. CDR1 and CDR2 from the germline V gene are MNHNY and SVGAGI (reference sequence). The CDR3 totals 15 residues. The CDR3, as DNA: TGTGCCAGCAGTTACGGAGGGGGGGTATACTATGGCTACACCTTC. Translated, it gives CASSYGGGVYYGYTF.

In this sample, this clonotype is medium-sized. The chain employs TRBV5-1 and TRBJ1-1; 8 nucleotides agree with TRBD1. This CDR3 comprises 15 residues. Per the germline V gene, CDR1 is SGHRS and CDR2 is YFSETQ. V dropped 2 bases and J dropped 11; count of bases not matched to a gene: 14. The CDR3 nucleotides are TGCGCCAGCAGCTTCTCAACAGGGGGAATCACCGGGGCTTTCTTT. Its translation is CASSFSTGGITGAFF.

Ten or more counts support this clonotype. The chain combines TRBV4-1 with TRBJ2-2, with 9 positions matching TRBD1. With 2 bases clipped from V and 6 bases from J, the junction kept 4 bases outside the gene matches. This CDR3 is built from 15 residues. Germline V gene sequence: CDR1 MGHRA, CDR2 YSYEKL. CDR3 nucleotide sequence: TGCGCCAGCAGCCAAACGACAGGGGGGTCCGGGGAGCTGTTTTTT. Translating gives CASSQTTGGSGELFF.

This clonotype was seen at least ten times. The chain recombines TRBV3-1 with TRBJ2-6; no reliable D call. The CDR3 runs 14 residues. CDR1 and CDR2 from the germline V gene are LGHDT and YNNKEL (reference sequence). The V end was cut by 5 bases, the J end by 4 bases, with 9 bases between. This CDR3 reads CASSIRTGANVLTF. The DNA for the CDR3 is TGTGCCAGCAGCATTAGAACCGGGGCCAACGTCCTGACTTTC.

This clonotype was detected many times. The V gene is TRBV30, the J gene TRBJ1-2; D uncertain. The CDR3 covers 14 residues. V was trimmed by 0 bases and J by 10 bases, leaving 18 bases between them. CDR1 and CDR2 (germline): GTSNPN, SVGIG (reference sequence). CDR3 nucleotide sequence: TGTGCCTGGAGTGTACTAGGCGTTCCTGCACACTACACCTTC. Translated, it gives CAWSVLGVPAHYTF.

This clonotype was counted at least ten times. The gene calls are TRBV20-1 and TRBJ2-3; TRBD2 matches 15 bases. The CDR3 length is 15 residues. Trimming took 3 bases from V and 7 from J; bases not matched to a gene: 5. Germline assignment: CDR1 DFQATT and CDR2 SNEGSKA (reference sequence). The CDR3 loop is CSASMGLAGGHTQYF. The CDR3 coding sequence is TGCAGTGCTAGTATGGGACTAGCGGGGGGTCATACGCAGTATTTT.

At least ten counts were recorded for this clonotype. The J gene is TRBJ1-2, the V gene TRBV12-3 or TRBV12-4; D gene unclear. V was cut by 6 bases and J by 4 bases, with 9 bases left in between. This CDR3 is built from 12 residues. CDR3 sequence reads: CASSRDGYGYTF. DNA of the CDR3: TGTGCCAGCAGCCGAGACGGCTATGGCTACACCTTC.

This clonotype was recorded at least ten times. The rearrangement joins TRBV5-1 to TRBJ2-2; 7 bases are shared with TRBD2. CDR1 and CDR2 (germline): SGHRS, YFSETQ. The V and J ends lost 0 bases and 2 bases, in that order; junction bases with no gene match: 4. The CDR3 is 16 amino acids. In DNA form, the CDR3 reads TGCGCCAGCAGCTTGGTCCTAGCGGCTAACACCGGGGAGCTGTTTTTT. It specifies CASSLVLAANTGELFF.

This clonotype occurred many times. V gene TRBV3-1 combines with J gene TRBJ2-1; D not certain. V lost 1 base, J lost 9 bases, and 4 bases lay in between. In germline, CDR1 is LGHDT, CDR2 YNNKEL (reference sequence). The CDR3 contains 11 residues. Here the CDR3 DNA reads TGTGCCAGCAGCCAAGGTGGTGAGCAGTTCTTC. This codes for CASSQGGEQFF.